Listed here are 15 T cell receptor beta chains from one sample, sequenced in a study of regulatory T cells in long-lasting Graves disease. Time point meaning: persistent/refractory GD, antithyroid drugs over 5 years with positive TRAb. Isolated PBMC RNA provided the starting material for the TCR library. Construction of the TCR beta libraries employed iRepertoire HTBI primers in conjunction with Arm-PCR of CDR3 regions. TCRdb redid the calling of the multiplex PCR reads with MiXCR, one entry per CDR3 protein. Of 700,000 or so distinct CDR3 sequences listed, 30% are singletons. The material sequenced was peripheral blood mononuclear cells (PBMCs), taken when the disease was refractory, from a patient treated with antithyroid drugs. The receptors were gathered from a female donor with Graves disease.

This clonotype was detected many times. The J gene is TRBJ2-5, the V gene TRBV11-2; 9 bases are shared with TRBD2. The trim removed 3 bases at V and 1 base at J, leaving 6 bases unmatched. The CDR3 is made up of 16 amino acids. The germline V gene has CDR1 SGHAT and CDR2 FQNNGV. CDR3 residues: CASSFRLAGLQETQYF. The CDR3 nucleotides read TGTGCCAGCAGCTTTCGTCTAGCGGGACTCCAAGAGACCCAGTACTTC.

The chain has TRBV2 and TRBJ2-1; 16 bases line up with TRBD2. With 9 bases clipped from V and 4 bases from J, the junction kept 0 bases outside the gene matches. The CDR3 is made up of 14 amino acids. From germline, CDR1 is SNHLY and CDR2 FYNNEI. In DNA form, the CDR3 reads TGTGCCAGGGGACTAGCGGGAGGGTACAATGAGCAGTTCTTC. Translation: CARGLAGGYNEQFF.

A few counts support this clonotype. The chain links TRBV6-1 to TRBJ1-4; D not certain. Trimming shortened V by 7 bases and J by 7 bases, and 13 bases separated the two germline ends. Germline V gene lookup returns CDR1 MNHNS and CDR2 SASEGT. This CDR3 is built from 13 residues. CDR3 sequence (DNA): TGTGCCAGCATCGGCGTCCCTGGTGAAAAACTGTTTTTT. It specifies CASIGVPGEKLFF.

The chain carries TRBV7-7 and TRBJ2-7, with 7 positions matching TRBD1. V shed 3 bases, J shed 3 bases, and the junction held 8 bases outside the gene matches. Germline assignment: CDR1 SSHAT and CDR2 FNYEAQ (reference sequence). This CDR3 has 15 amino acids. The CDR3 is CASSFAQGSYYEQYF. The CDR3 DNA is TGTGCCAGCAGCTTCGCACAGGGGAGTTACTACGAGCAGTACTTC.

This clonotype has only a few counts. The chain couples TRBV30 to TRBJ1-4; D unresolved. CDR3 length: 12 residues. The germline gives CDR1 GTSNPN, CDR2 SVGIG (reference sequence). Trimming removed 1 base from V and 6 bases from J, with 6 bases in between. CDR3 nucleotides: TGTGCCTGGAGTGCCGGGTATGAAAAACTGTTTTTT. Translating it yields CAWSAGYEKLFF.

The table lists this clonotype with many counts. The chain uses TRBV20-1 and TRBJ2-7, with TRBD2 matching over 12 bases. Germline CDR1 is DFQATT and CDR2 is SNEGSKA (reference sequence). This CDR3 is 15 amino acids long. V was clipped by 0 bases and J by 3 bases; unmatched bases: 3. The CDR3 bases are TGCAGTGCTAGAGAAGGACTAGCGGGAAGCTACGAGCAGTACTTC. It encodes CSAREGLAGSYEQYF.

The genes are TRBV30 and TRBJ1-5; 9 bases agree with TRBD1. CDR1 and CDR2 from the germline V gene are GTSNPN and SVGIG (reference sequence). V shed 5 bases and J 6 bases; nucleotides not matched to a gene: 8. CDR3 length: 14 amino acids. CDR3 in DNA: TGTGCCTGGGCCTCGGGACAGGGCGGTCAGCCCCAGCATTTT. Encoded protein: CAWASGQGGQPQHF. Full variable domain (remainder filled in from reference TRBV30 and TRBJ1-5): SQTIHQWPATLVQPVGSPLSLECTVEGTSNPNLYWYRQAAGRGLQLLFYSVGIGQISSEVPQNLSASRPQDRQFILSSKKLLLSDSGFYLCAWASGQGGQPQHFGDGTRLSIL.

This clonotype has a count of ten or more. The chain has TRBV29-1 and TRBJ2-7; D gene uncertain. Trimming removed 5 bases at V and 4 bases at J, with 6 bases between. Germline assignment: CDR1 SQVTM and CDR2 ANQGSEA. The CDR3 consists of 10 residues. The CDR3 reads CSVRNYEQYF. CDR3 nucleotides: TGCAGCGTTCGGAATTACGAGCAGTACTTC.

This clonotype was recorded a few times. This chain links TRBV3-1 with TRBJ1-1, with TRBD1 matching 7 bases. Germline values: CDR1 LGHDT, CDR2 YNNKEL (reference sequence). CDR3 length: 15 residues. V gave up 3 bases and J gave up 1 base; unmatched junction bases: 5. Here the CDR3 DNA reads TGTGCCAGCAGCCAGGGACAGTTAACGAACACTGAAGCTTTCTTT. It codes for CASSQGQLTNTEAFF.

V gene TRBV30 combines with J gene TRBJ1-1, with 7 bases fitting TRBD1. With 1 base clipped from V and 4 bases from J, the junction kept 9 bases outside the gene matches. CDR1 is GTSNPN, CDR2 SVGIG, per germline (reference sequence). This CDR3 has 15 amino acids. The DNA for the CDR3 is TGTGCCTGGAGTGAATCCGGGACAGTCGGCACTGAAGCTTTCTTT. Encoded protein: CAWSESGTVGTEAFF.

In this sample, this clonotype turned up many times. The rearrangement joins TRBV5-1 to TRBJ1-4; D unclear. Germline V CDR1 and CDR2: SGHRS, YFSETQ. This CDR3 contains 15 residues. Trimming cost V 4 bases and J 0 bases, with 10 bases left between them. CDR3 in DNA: TGCGCCAGCAGCGAGGGCGGGGCAACTAATGAAAAACTGTTTTTT. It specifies CASSEGGATNEKLFF.

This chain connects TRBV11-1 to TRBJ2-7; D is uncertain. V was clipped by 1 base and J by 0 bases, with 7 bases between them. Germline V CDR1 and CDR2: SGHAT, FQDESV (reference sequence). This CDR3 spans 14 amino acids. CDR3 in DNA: TGTGCCAGCAGCTTAGGGGAAAGCTCCTACGAGCAGTACTTC. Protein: CASSLGESSYEQYF.

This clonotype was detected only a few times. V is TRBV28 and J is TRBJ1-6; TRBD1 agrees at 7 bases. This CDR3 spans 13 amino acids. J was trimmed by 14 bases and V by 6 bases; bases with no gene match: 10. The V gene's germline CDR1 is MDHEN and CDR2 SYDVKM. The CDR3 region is CASRLGGAGSLHF. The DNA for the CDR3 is TGTGCCAGCAGGCTAGGGGGCGCTGGTTCCCTCCACTTT. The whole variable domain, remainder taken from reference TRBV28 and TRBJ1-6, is DVKVTQSSRYLVKRTGEKVFLECVQDMDHENMFWYRQDPGLGLRLIYFSYDVKMKEKGDIPEGYSVSREKKERFSLILESASTNQTSMYLCASRLGGAGSLHFGNGTRLTVT.

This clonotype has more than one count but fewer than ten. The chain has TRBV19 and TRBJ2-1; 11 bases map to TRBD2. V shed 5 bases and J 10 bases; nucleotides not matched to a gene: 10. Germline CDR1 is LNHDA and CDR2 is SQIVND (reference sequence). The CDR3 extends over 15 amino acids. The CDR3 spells CASSRRPGLAEEQFF. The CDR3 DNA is TGTGCCAGTAGTCGCCGACCGGGACTAGCGGAAGAGCAGTTCTTC.

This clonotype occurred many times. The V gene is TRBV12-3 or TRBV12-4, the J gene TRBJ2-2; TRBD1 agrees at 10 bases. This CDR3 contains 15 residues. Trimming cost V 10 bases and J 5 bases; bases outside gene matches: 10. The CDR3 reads CATRGDRGRTGELFF. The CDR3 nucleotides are TGTGCCACTCGTGGTGACAGGGGGCGAACCGGGGAGCTGTTTTTT.